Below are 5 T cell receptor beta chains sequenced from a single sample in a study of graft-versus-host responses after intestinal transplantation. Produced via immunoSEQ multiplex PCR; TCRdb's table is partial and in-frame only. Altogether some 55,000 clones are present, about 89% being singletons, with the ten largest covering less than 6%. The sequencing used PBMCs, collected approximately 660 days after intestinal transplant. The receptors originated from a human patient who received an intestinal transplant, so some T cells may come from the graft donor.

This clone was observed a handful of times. As DNA, the CDR3 is TGTGCCAGCAGTGAAGCTTTTCGGACGGTCTACGAGCAGTACTTC. This codes for CASSEAFRTVYEQYF. This chain joins TRBV6-1 and TRBJ2-7, with D uncertain. This CDR3 has 15 residues. Trimming left V 0 bases short and J 3 bases short, with 12 bases between. Per the germline V gene, CDR1 is MNHNS and CDR2 is SASEGT.

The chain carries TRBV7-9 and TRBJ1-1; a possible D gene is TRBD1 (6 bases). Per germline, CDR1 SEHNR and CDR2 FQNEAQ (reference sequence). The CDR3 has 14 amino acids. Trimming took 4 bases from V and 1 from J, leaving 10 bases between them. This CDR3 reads CASSSGQQNTEAFF. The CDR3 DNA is TGTGCCAGCAGCTCTGGACAGCAGAACACTGAAGCTTTCTTT.

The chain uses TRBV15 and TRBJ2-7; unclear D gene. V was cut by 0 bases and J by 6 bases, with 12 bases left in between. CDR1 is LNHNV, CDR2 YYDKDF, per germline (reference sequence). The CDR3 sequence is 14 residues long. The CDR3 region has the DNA TGTGCCACCAGCAGAGAACAGCGAACGGGCGAGCAGTACTTC. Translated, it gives CATSREQRTGEQYF.

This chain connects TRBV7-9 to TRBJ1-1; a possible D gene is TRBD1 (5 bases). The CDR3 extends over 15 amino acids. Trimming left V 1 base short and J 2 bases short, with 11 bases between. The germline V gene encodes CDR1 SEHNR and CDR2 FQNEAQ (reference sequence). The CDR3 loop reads CASSLGGDFNTEAFF. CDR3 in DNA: TGTGCCAGCAGCTTAGGAGGGGACTTCAACACTGAAGCTTTCTTT.

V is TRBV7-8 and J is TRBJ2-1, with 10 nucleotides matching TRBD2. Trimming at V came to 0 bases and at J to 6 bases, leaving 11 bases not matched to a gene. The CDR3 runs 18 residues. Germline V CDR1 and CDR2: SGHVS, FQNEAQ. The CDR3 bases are TGTGCCAGCAGCTTAGCGCAGGTAGCGGGGGGCCAGAGCAATGAGCAGTTCTTC. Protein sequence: CASSLAQVAGGQSNEQFF. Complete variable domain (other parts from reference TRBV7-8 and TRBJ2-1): GAGVSQSPRYKVAKRGQDVALRCDPISGHVSLFWYQQALGQGPEFLTYFQNEAQLDKSGLPSDRFFAERPEGSVSTLKIQRTQQEDSAVYLCASSLAQVAGGQSNEQFFGPGTRLTVL.